The clone carrying this TCR beta chain was seen at least ten times. Its antigen is as yet unknown. The data derive from a study of T cells after yellow fever vaccination. Study results and caveats: Re-detected after boosting: most primary clones, more than 95% of CD4 and under 90% of CD8.

Template switching with 5'RACE generated the TCR cDNA and added a universal primer site and UMIs. TCRdb re-derived calls from the 5' RACE reads in MiXCR, one entry per CDR3 protein. The sample contains 500,000 to 650,000 distinct CDR3 sequences, 10% to 15% of which appear only once. V was shortened by 5 bases and J by 3 bases, with 11 bases between the two germline ends. This CDR3 is built from 14 residues. Germline-derived CDR1 and CDR2 are SGHTA and FQGNSA. Sequenced here: PBMCs, sampled on the day of the yellow fever booster vaccination. The receptor comes from a man younger than 40 who received the YFV17D yellow fever vaccine. The V and J genes are TRBV7-2 and TRBJ1-5; the D gene is possibly TRBD1 (5 bases). DNA for the CDR3: TGTGCCAGCAGCCAGGGACGGAACAATCAGCCCCAGCATTTT. It translates to CASSQGRNNQPQHF.